Included here is one TCR beta chain sequence, with context. Naive CD8 cells lacked CD45RO, underwent positive selection for CCR7 and left out terminally differentiated effector memory CD45RA+ cells. This entry comes from a study of shared clonotypes between healthy human individuals. Sequenced by immunoSEQ multiplex PCR; TCRdb stores in-frame clones only, minus some. The sample has millions of clones, 85% to 95% seen once. J lost 4 bases, V lost 3 bases, and 8 bases had no gene match. The CDR3 runs to 16 residues. Germline-derived CDR1 and CDR2 are SGDLS and YYNGEE. The receptor's source is a man aged 18 to 35 in good health. Some clones in this sample may be carry-over from other donors' samples. The chain carries TRBV9 and TRBJ2-7; TRBD2 matches 12 bases. Sequencing was performed on naive CD8+ T cells from PBMCs. The DNA of the CDR3 is TGTGCCAGCAGCGACGGGACTAGCGGGCCGTCTTACGAGCAGTACTTC. This gives the protein CASSDGTSGPSYEQYF.